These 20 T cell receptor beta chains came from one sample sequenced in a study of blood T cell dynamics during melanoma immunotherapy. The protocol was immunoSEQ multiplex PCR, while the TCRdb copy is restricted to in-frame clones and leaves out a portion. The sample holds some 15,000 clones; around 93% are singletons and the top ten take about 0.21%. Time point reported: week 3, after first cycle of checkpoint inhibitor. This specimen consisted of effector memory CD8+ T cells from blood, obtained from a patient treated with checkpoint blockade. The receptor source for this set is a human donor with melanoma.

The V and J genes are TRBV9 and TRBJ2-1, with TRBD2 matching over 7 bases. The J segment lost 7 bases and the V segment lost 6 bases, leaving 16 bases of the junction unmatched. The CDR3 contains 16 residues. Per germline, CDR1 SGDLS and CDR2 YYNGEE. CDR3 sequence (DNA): TGTGCCAGCAACCCAGATGGGGGAGGGCCGGGTAATGAGCAGTTCTTC. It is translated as CASNPDGGGPGNEQFF.

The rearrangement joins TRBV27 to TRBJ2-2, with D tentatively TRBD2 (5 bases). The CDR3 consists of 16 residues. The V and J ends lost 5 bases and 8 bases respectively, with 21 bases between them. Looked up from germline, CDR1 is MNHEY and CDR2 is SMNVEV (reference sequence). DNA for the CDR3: TGTGCCAGCAGTAGAACCGGGAACGAGCCAGTTGGGGAGCTGTTTTTT. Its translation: CASSRTGNEPVGELFF.

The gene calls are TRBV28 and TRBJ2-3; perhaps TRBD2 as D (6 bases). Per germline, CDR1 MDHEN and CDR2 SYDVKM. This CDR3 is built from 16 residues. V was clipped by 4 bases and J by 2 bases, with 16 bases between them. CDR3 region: CASSSGGPQFTDTQYF. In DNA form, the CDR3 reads TGTGCCAGCAGTTCAGGAGGGCCGCAGTTCACAGATACGCAGTATTTT.

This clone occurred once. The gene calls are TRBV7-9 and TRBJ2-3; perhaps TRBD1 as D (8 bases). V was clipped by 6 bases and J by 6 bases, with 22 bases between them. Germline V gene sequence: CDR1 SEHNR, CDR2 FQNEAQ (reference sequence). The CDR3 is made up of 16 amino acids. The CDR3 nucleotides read TGTGCCAGCAGGACAGGGGCGCGCGGGGGACGGGATACGCAGTATTTT. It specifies CASRTGARGGRDTQYF. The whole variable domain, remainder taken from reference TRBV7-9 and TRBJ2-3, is DTGVSQNPRHKITKRGQNVTFRCDPISEHNRLYWYRQTLGQGPEFLTYFQNEAQLEKSRLLSDRFSAERPKGSFSTLEIQRTEQGDSAMYLCASRTGARGGRDTQYFGPGTRLTVL.

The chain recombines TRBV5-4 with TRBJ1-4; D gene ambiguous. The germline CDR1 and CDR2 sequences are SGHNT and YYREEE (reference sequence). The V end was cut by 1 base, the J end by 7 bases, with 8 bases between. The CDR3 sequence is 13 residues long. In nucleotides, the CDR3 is TGTGCCAGCAGCTTGCGGCGAGGTGAAAAACTGTTTTTT. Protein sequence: CASSLRRGEKLFF.

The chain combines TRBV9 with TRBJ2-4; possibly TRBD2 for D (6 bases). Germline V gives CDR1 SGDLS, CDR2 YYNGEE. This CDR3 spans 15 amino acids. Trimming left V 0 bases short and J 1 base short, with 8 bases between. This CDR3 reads CASSVGGEAKNIQYF. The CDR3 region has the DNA TGTGCCAGCAGCGTAGGGGGGGAGGCCAAAAACATTCAGTACTTC.

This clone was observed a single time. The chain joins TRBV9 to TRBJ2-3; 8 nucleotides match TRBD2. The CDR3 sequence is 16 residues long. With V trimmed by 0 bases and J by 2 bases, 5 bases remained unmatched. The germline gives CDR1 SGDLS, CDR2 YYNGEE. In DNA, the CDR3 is TGTGCCAGCAGCGTAGCACTAGCGGTACCCACAGATACGCAGTATTTT. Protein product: CASSVALAVPTDTQYF.

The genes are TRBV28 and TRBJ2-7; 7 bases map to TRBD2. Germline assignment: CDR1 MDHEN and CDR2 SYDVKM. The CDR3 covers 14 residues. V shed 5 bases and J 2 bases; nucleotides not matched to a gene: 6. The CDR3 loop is CASSLAERPYEQYF. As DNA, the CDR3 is TGTGCCAGCAGTCTAGCGGAGAGACCCTACGAGCAGTACTTC.

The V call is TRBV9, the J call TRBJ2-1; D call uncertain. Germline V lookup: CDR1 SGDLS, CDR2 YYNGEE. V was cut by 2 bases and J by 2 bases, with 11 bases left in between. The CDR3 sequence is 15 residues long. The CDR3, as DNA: TGTGCCAGCAGCGTCTCTTCGGTAGCCTACAATGAGCAGTTCTTC. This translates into CASSVSSVAYNEQFF.

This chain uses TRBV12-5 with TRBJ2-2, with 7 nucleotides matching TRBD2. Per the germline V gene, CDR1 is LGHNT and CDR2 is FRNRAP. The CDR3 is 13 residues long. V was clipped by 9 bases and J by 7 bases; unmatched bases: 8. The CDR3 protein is CASRLGGNGELFF. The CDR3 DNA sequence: TGTGCTAGCCGTCTCGGGGGGAACGGGGAGCTGTTTTTT.

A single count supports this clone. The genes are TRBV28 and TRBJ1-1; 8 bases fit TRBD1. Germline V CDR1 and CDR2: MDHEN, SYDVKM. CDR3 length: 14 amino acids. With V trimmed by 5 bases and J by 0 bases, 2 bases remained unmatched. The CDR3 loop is CASSRTGMNTEAFF. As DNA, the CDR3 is TGTGCCAGCAGTAGGACAGGGATGAACACTGAAGCTTTCTTT.

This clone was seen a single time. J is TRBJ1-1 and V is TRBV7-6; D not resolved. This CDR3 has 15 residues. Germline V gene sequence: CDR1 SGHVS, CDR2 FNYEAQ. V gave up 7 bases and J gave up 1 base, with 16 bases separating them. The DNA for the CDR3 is TGTGCCAGCAACCCCAAGCCAACAAGGAACACTGAAGCTTTCTTT. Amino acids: CASNPKPTRNTEAFF.

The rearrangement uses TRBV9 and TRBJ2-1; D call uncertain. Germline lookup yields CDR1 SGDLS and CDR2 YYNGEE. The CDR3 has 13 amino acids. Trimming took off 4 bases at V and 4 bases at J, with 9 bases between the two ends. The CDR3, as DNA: TGTGCCAGCAGCCCAGCAGATTACAATGAGCAGTTCTTC. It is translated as CASSPADYNEQFF.

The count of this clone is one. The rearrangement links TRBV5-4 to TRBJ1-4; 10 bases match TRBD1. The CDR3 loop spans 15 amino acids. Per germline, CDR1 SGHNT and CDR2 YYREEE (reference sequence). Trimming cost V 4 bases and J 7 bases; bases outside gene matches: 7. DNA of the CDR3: TGTGCCAGCAGCGGGATGGACAGGGGGTCTGAAAAACTGTTTTTT. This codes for CASSGMDRGSEKLFF.

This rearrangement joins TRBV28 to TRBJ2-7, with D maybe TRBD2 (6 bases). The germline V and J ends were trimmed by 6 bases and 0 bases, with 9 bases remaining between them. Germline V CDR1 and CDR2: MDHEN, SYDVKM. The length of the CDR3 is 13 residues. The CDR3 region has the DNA TGTGCCAGCAGCCGGGACTTCTCCTACGAGCAGTACTTC. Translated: CASSRDFSYEQYF.

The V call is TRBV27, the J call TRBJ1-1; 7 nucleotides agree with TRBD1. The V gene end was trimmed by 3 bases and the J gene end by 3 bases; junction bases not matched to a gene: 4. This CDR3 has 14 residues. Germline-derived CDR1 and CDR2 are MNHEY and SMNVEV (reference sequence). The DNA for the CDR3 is TGTGCCAGCAGTTTGACAGGGCCGGACACTGAAGCTTTCTTT. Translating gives CASSLTGPDTEAFF.

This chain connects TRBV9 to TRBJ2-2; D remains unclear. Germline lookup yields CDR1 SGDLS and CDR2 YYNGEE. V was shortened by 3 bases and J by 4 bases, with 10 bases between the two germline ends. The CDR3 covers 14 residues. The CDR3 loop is CASSAPARTGELFF. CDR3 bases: TGTGCCAGCAGCGCCCCAGCGCGCACCGGGGAGCTGTTTTTT. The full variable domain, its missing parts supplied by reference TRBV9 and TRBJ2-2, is DSGVTQTPKHLITATGQRVTLRCSPRSGDLSVYWYQQSLDQGLQFLIQYYNGEERAKGNILERFSAQQFPDLHSELNLSSLELGDSALYFCASSAPARTGELFFGEGSRLTVL.

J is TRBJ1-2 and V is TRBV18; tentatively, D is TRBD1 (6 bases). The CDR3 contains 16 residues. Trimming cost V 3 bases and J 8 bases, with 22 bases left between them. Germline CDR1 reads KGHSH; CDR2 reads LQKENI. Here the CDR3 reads CASSPTGDTPGYGYTF. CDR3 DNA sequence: TGTGCCAGCTCACCGACGGGGGACACGCCGGGTTACGGCTACACCTTC.

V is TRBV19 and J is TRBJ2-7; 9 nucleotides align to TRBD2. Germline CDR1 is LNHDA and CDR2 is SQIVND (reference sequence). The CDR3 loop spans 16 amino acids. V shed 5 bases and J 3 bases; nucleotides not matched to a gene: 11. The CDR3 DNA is TGTGCCAGTAGTTTTGGACTGACTAGCGGAGGCTACGAGCAGTACTTC. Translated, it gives CASSFGLTSGGYEQYF.

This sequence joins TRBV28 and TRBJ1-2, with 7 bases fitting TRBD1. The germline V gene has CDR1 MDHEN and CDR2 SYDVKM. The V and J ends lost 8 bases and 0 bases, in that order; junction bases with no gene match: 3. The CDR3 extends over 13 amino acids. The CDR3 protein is CASEGASNYGYTF. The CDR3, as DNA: TGTGCCAGCGAGGGGGCCTCTAACTATGGCTACACCTTC.